The sequence of this T cell receptor (beta chain) was determined in a study of blood T cells in healthy people across ages. With a J-beta primer mix and a sample-barcoded 5' primer, a second PCR ran about 6 to 11 cycles. TCRdb fed the 5' RACE reads into MiXCR, producing one record per CDR3 protein. Of roughly 1,700,000 distinct CDR3 sequences in the sample, roughly 27% were seen once. The CDR3 runs to 13 residues. Germline V gene lookup returns CDR1 MNHNY and CDR2 SVGAGI (reference sequence). This receptor was taken from a woman younger than 45 in good health. The chain joins TRBV6-6 to TRBJ2-4; D gene unclear. The J call is uncertain, as TRBJ2-7 better fits the DNA end. The sample consisted of blood. The CDR3, as DNA: TGTGCCAGCAGTAGGGCGTTAAACTACGAGCAGTACTTC. It codes for CASSRALNYEQYF.